One TCR beta chain is described in this entry. What it recognizes is unknown. The split of CD4+ cells yielded CD45RA+ naive and CD45RA-negative memory subsets. This entry is derived from a study of shared clonotypes between healthy human individuals. Whole-study context: The cohort had two women and a few men, ages 18 to 49.

Losses at the gene ends were 4 bases for V and 3 bases for J; bases not matched to a gene: 2. Germline V gene sequence: CDR1 MGHRA, CDR2 YSYEKL. CDR3 length: 15 amino acids. Findings of the study overall: Four donors showed sharing of around 5% of naive CD4 clonotypes. Donor clonotype sharing was expected to depend on sequencing depth.

The protocol was immunoSEQ multiplex PCR, while the TCRdb copy is restricted to in-frame clones and leaves out a portion. The sample has 740,000 or so clones, about 80% seen once; the top ten hold roughly 2%. The sequence derives from a woman aged 25 to 39 in good health. This chain uses TRBV4-1 with TRBJ2-1; 11 bases are shared with TRBD2. Material for sequencing was memory CD4+ T cells sorted from blood. The subset is: CD45RA-negative fraction. The CDR3 loop reads CASSLGLADYNEQFF. CDR3 nucleotides: TGCGCCAGCAGCCTGGGACTAGCGGACTACAATGAGCAGTTCTTC.